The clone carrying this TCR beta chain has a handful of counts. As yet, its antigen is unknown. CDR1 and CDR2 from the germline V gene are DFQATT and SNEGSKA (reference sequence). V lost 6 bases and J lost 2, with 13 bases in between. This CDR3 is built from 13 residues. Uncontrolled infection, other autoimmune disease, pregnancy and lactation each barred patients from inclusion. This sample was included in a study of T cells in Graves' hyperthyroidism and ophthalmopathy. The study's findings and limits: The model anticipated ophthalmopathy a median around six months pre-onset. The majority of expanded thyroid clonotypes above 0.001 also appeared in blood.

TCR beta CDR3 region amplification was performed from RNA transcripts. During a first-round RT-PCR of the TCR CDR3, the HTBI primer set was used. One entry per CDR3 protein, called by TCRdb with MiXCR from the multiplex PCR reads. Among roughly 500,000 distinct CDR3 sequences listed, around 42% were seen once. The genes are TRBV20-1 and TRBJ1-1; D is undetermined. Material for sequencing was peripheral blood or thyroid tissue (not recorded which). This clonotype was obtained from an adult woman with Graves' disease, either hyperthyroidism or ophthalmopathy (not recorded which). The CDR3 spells CSAGPTGNTEAFF. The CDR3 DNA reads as TGCAGTGCCGGGCCTACTGGAAACACTGAAGCTTTCTTT.